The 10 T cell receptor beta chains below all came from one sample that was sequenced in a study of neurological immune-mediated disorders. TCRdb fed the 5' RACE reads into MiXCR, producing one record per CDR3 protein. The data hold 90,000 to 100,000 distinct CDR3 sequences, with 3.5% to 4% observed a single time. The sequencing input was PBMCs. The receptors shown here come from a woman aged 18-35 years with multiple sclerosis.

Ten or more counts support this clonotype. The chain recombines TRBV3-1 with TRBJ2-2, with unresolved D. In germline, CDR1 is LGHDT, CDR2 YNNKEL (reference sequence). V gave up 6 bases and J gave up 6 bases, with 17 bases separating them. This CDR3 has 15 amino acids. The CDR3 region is CASSLKDSPAGELFF. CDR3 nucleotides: TGTGCCAGCAGTCTAAAAGACTCCCCAGCCGGGGAGCTGTTTTTT.

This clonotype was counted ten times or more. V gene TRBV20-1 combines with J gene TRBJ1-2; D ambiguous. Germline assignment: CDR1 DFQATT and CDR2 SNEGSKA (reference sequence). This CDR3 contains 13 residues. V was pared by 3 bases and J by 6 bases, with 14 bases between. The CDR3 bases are TGCAGTGCTAGGACAATGGAGTGGGATGGCTACACCTTC. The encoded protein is CSARTMEWDGYTF.

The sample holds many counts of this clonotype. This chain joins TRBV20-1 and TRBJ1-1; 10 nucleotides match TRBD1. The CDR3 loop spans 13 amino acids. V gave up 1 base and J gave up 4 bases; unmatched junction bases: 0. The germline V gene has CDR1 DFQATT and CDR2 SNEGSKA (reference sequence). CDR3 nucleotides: TGCAGTGCTAGAGGGACAGGGGGCACTGAAGCTTTCTTT. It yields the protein CSARGTGGTEAFF.

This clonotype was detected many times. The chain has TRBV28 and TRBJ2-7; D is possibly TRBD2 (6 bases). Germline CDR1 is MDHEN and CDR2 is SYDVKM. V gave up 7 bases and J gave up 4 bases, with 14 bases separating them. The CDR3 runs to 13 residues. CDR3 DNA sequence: TGTGCCAGCACCGTGGGTGGGGGGTACGAGCAGTACTTC. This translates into CASTVGGGYEQYF.

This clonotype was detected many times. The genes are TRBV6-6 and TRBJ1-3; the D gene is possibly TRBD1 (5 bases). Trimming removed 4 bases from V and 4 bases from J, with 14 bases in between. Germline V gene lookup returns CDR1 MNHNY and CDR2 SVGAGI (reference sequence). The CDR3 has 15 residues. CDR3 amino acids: CASSFTRVDGNTIYF. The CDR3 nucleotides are TGTGCCAGCAGTTTCACCAGGGTGGACGGAAACACCATATATTTT.

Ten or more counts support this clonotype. The CDR3 reads CASSLSTGDTQYF. The CDR3 bases are TGTGCCAGCAGCTTATCGACTGGGGATACGCAGTATTTT. This chain joins TRBV7-8 and TRBJ2-3; D is unclear. V was shortened by 2 bases and J by 6 bases, with 9 bases between the two germline ends. Germline loops: CDR1 SGHVS, CDR2 FQNEAQ. This CDR3 has 13 amino acids.

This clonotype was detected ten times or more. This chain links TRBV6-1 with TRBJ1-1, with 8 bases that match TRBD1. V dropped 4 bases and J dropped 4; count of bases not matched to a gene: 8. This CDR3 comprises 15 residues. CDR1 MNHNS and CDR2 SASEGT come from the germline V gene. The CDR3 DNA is TGTGCCAGCAGTGTCGACAGGGGTAGGGGCACTGAAGCTTTCTTT. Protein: CASSVDRGRGTEAFF.

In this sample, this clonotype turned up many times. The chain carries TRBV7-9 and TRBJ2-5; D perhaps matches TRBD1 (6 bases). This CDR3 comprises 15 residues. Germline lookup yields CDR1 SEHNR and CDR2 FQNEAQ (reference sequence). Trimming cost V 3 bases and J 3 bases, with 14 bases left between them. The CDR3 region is CASSFAQGLEETQYF. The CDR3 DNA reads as TGTGCCAGCAGCTTCGCCCAGGGGTTAGAAGAGACCCAGTACTTC. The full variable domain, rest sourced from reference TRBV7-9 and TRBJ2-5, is DTGVSQNPRHKITKRGQNVTFRCDPISEHNRLYWYRQTLGQGPEFLTYFQNEAQLEKSRLLSDRFSAERPKGSFSTLEIQRTEQGDSAMYLCASSFAQGLEETQYFGPGTRLLVL.

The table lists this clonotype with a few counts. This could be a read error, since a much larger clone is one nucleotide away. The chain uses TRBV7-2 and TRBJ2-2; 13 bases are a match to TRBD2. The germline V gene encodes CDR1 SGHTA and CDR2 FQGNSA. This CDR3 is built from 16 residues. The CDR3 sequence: CASSRLAGGGAGALFF. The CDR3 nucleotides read TGTGCCAGCAGCCGACTAGCGGGAGGTGGTGCCGGGGCGCTGTTTTTT.

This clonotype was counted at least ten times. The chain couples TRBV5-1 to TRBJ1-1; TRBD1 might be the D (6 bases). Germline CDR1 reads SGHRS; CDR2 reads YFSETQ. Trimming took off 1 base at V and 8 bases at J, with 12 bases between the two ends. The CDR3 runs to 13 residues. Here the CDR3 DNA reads TGCGCCAGCAGCTTGATTGGGGGGCCGGAAGCTTTCTTT. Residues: CASSLIGGPEAFF.